The 4 T cell receptor beta chains presented below share a single source sample, sequenced in a study of graft-versus-host responses after intestinal transplantation. Sequencing used immunoSEQ multiplex PCR; TCRdb keeps in-frame clones, though not all of them. The sample consists of roughly 11,000 clones, 80% of them appearing once. Material: PBMCs, obtained nearly 500 days after intestinal transplant. The receptor set was obtained from a human patient who received an intestinal transplant, so some T cells may come from the graft donor.

CDR3 sequence: CASLPKGPLGKGQFF. The CDR3 DNA follows: TGTGCCAGCCTACCTAAGGGGCCCCTTGGCAAAGGGCAGTTCTTC. This sequence joins TRBV28 and TRBJ2-1; a weak D match, TRBD1 (5 bases). This CDR3 has 15 residues. The germline gives CDR1 MDHEN, CDR2 SYDVKM. The V end lost 8 bases, the J end lost 12 bases, and 26 bases lay between the germline ends. Together with reference TRBV28 and TRBJ2-1, the CDR3 gives the full variable domain: DVKVTQSSRYLVKRTGEKVFLECVQDMDHENMFWYRQDPGLGLRLIYFSYDVKMKEKGDIPEGYSVSREKKERFSLILESASTNQTSMYLCASLPKGPLGKGQFFGPGTRLTVL.

The J gene is TRBJ1-5, the V gene TRBV28; perhaps TRBD1 as D (5 bases). CDR3 length equals 14 residues. Germline values: CDR1 MDHEN, CDR2 SYDVKM. V was clipped by 4 bases and J by 3 bases, with 10 bases between them. The CDR3 sequence is CASSSGQVNQPQHF. CDR3 DNA: TGTGCCAGCAGTTCAGGACAAGTCAATCAGCCCCAGCATTTT.

This clone was observed a single time. V is TRBV19 and J is TRBJ1-1, with 7 bases that match TRBD1. From germline, CDR1 is LNHDA and CDR2 SQIVND (reference sequence). V shed 7 bases, J shed 6 bases, and the junction held 8 bases outside the gene matches. This CDR3 contains 13 residues. CDR3 in DNA: TGTGCCAGTACCCCACAGGGGACTCCTGAAGCTTTCTTT. It encodes CASTPQGTPEAFF.

V is TRBV5-6 and J is TRBJ2-7; D remains unclear. Germline CDR1 SGHDT, CDR2 YYEEEE. Trimming left V 4 bases short and J 1 base short, with 12 bases between. This CDR3 region has 14 residues. The CDR3 DNA reads TGTGCCAGCAGCGTGGACCGTATATCCTACGAGCAGTACTTC. Translation gives CASSVDRISYEQYF.